The 25 T cell receptor beta chains given below trace back to one sample, sequenced in a study of CD8+CD57+ T cells in acquired aplastic anemia. The TCR beta profiling, which covered VDJ combination and CDR3 sequence, was carried out using genomic DNA as the template. TCRdb re-called the reads through MiXCR, storing one row per CDR3 protein. The data contain about 110,000 distinct CDR3 sequences, around half of them singletons. Sequencing input: sorted CD4+, CD8+, or CD8+CD57+ T cells (not recorded which) from PBMCs. These TCRs come from a human donor in good health, serving as a control.

The CDR3 DNA follows: TGTGCCAGCAGCCCCCTGGGGTCAGGGACTCTCGACGAGCAGTACTTC. Protein: CASSPLGSGTLDEQYF. The rearrangement uses TRBV11-2 and TRBJ2-7, with D possibly being TRBD2 (6 bases). Germline CDR1 reads SGHAT; CDR2 reads FQNNGV. The CDR3 has 16 residues. V dropped 5 bases and J dropped 5 bases, with 22 bases sitting between them.

Here the CDR3 reads CASSPQINSPLHF. The CDR3, as DNA: TGTGCCAGCAGCCCTCAGATTAATTCACCCCTCCACTTT. The chain combines TRBV9 with TRBJ1-6; D is unresolved. V lost 4 bases and J lost 6, with 8 bases in between. This CDR3 is built from 13 residues. Germline CDR1 reads SGDLS; CDR2 reads YYNGEE. Complete variable domain (other parts from reference TRBV9 and TRBJ1-6): DSGVTQTPKHLITATGQRVTLRCSPRSGDLSVYWYQQSLDQGLQFLIQYYNGEERAKGNILERFSAQQFPDLHSELNLSSLELGDSALYFCASSPQINSPLHFGNGTRLTVT.

The genes are TRBV30 and TRBJ2-1, with 8 bases lining up with TRBD2. CDR1 GTSNPN and CDR2 SVGIG come from the germline V gene (reference sequence). This CDR3 comprises 12 residues. Trimming cost V 3 bases and J 13 bases; bases outside gene matches: 8. The CDR3 protein is CAWRSWRGEQFF. The CDR3 DNA reads as TGTGCCTGGAGGTCTTGGCGGGGGGAACAGTTCTTC.

This clonotype was observed a few times. One end of the junction varies from germline; a read error may be responsible. The chain carries TRBV29-1 and TRBJ2-5; D gene unclear. The germline V gene encodes CDR1 SQVTM and CDR2 ANQGSEA. The CDR3 is 11 residues long. Here the CDR3 DNA reads TGCAGCGCTTGGGTAACAGAGGCCCAGTACTTC. Its protein product is CSAWVTEAQYF.

V and J are TRBV15 and TRBJ2-1, with 9 bases fitting TRBD1. There are 17 residues in the CDR3. V gave up 3 bases and J gave up 0 bases; unmatched junction bases: 6. The germline V gene has CDR1 LNHNV and CDR2 YYDKDF (reference sequence). CDR3 sequence reads: CATSRGQGLSSYNEQFF. The CDR3 DNA sequence: TGTGCCACCAGCAGGGGACAGGGCCTCAGCTCCTACAATGAGCAGTTCTTC.

This clonotype came up many times. The chain employs TRBV6-5 and TRBJ2-7; D is ambiguous. The CDR3 consists of 14 residues. Germline V gene lookup returns CDR1 MNHEY and CDR2 SVGAGI. V lost 5 bases and J lost 3, with 14 bases in between. The CDR3 DNA reads as TGTGCCAGCAGTCGACAACGTTTAAGCTACGAGCAGTACTTC. Translated: CASSRQRLSYEQYF.

This clonotype was observed many times. The chain couples TRBV19 to TRBJ2-3; TRBD2 is a possible D gene (5 bases). The CDR3 has 13 amino acids. The V gene's germline CDR1 is LNHDA and CDR2 SQIVND (reference sequence). V lost 8 bases and J 4 bases, leaving 13 bases between the germline ends. In nucleotides, the CDR3 is TGTGCCAGTTCGTCCGGGAAAGCAGATACGCAGTATTTT. Protein sequence: CASSSGKADTQYF.

This chain connects TRBV2 to TRBJ2-5; D remains ambiguous. V lost 7 bases and J lost 0, with 9 bases in between. This CDR3 is 13 amino acids long. Germline V CDR1 and CDR2: SNHLY, FYNNEI. The CDR3 bases are TGTGCCAGCAAACTGATGAACCAAGAGACCCAGTACTTC. This sequence encodes CASKLMNQETQYF.

This clonotype has more than one count but fewer than ten. A read error may explain this, as a much larger clone is one base away. The gene calls are TRBV2 and TRBJ2-7; perhaps TRBD2 as D (5 bases). Germline V gene lookup returns CDR1 SNHLY and CDR2 FYNNEI. V was cut by 7 bases and J by 3 bases, with 7 bases left in between. CDR3 size: 11 residues. CDR3 sequence (DNA): TGTGCCAGCAATGAGGGCTACGAGCAGTACTTC. Protein sequence: CASNEGYEQYF.

V gene TRBV7-2 combines with J gene TRBJ2-5; 10 positions agree with TRBD2. Germline trimming cut 4 bases from V and 2 bases from J; bases unmatched to any gene: 7. Per germline, CDR1 SGHTA and CDR2 FQGNSA. The CDR3 has 16 residues. This chain's CDR3 is CASSSRLAGPQETQYF. CDR3 nucleotides: TGTGCCAGCAGCTCCAGACTAGCGGGCCCACAAGAGACCCAGTACTTC. Full variable domain (missing parts from reference TRBV7-2 and TRBJ2-5): GAGVSQSPSNKVTEKGKDVELRCDPISGHTALYWYRQSLGQGLEFLIYFQGNSAPDKSGLPSDRFSAERTGGSVSTLTIQRTQQEDSAVYLCASSSRLAGPQETQYFGPGTRLLVL.

This clonotype was observed at least ten times. One end of the junction fails to match germline, which may point to a read error. This chain uses TRBV10-3 with TRBJ1-2; no clear D gene. The CDR3 length is 10 residues. Germline loops: CDR1 ENHRY, CDR2 SYGVKD. DNA of the CDR3: TGTGCCATCAGTGAAGAGCACCGAATTTTC. Translated, it gives CAISEEHRIF.

V gene TRBV4-1 combines with J gene TRBJ1-2; 12 bases match TRBD1. CDR3 length equals 20 residues. Trimming at V came to 3 bases and at J to 1 base, leaving 15 bases not matched to a gene. Germline V gives CDR1 MGHRA, CDR2 YSYEKL. CDR3 in amino acids: CASSQPNRGQGAMGNYGYTF. The CDR3 region has the DNA TGCGCCAGCAGCCAGCCTAACCGGGGACAGGGGGCAATGGGTAACTATGGCTACACCTTC.

This clonotype was picked up many times. V usage is TRBV6-5 and J usage is TRBJ2-7, with TRBD1 matching 7 bases. V lost 0 bases, J lost 10 bases, and 6 bases stayed unmatched. This CDR3 has 13 residues. Germline lookup yields CDR1 MNHEY and CDR2 SVGAGI. The CDR3 reads CASSYSDRDNQYF. The DNA of the CDR3 is TGTGCCAGCAGTTACTCCGACAGGGACAATCAGTACTTC.

Worth noting for this clonotype: One end of the junction fails to match germline, which may point to a read error. CDR3: CASSYSRGGYTF. CDR3 DNA sequence: TGTGCCAGCAGTTACTCCAGGGGCGGCTACACCTTC. The genes are TRBV10-3 and TRBJ1-2, with D possibly matching TRBD1 (6 bases). The germline gives CDR1 ENHRY, CDR2 SYGVKD. The CDR3 is made up of 12 amino acids.

This clonotype showed up many times. This chain joins TRBV20-1 and TRBJ2-3; D remains unclear. Germline V lookup: CDR1 DFQATT, CDR2 SNEGSKA (reference sequence). Trimming left V 3 bases short and J 4 bases short, with 5 bases between. The CDR3 has 11 residues. This CDR3 is CSASLADTQYF. The CDR3 DNA is TGCAGTGCTAGTCTTGCAGATACGCAGTATTTT.

This clonotype has a single count. The chain carries TRBV15 and TRBJ2-1, with D unresolved. The germline V and J ends were trimmed by 0 bases and 8 bases, with 5 bases remaining between them. The CDR3 extends over 12 amino acids. The germline gives CDR1 LNHNV, CDR2 YYDKDF (reference sequence). The CDR3 protein is CATSRDIDEQFF. CDR3 coding DNA: TGTGCCACCAGCAGAGATATCGATGAGCAGTTCTTC.

Many counts were recorded for this clonotype. V is TRBV7-2 and J is TRBJ2-2; D remains ambiguous. The CDR3 runs 14 residues. Germline V gene data show CDR1 as SGHTA and CDR2 as FQGNSA. The V end was cut by 3 bases, the J end by 1 base, with 6 bases between. CDR3 protein: CASSFSQNTGELFF. Here the CDR3 DNA reads TGTGCCAGCAGCTTCTCACAGAACACCGGGGAGCTGTTTTTT.

With respect to this clonotype: A read error is possible here, since a much larger clone lies one base away. The chain couples TRBV30 to TRBJ1-2; 8 positions agree with TRBD1. The CDR3 has 13 residues. Germline V gene data show CDR1 as GTSNPN and CDR2 as SVGIG (reference sequence). CDR3 region: CACYRGSNYGHTF. Here the CDR3 DNA reads TGTGCCTGCTACAGGGGGAGTAACTATGGCCACACCTTC.

The chain joins TRBV24-1 to TRBJ2-5; 7 nucleotides line up with TRBD1. Trimming took 7 bases from V and 0 from J; bases not matched to a gene: 4. CDR3 length: 14 residues. Germline V gives CDR1 KGHDR, CDR2 SFDVKD. The CDR3 region is CATRGDSYQETQYF. The CDR3 DNA reads TGTGCCACCAGAGGGGACAGCTACCAAGAGACCCAGTACTTC.

The chain recombines TRBV19 with TRBJ2-2; a possible D gene is TRBD2 (6 bases). Germline CDR1 reads LNHDA; CDR2 reads SQIVND (reference sequence). V lost 6 bases and J lost 0, with 11 bases in between. The CDR3 spans 15 residues. The CDR3 protein is CASRAGTANTGELFF. The CDR3 DNA follows: TGTGCCAGTAGAGCCGGGACTGCGAACACCGGGGAGCTGTTTTTT.

The V and J genes are TRBV5-8 and TRBJ1-1; perhaps TRBD1 as D (6 bases). Germline V gene lookup returns CDR1 SGHTS and CDR2 YDEGEE. V was cut by 0 bases and J by 4 bases, with 10 bases left in between. This CDR3 is 14 amino acids long. The CDR3 sequence is CASSLDEGGTEAFF. The CDR3 DNA sequence: TGTGCCAGCAGCTTGGACGAAGGGGGCACTGAAGCTTTCTTT. Filled out from reference TRBV5-8 and TRBJ1-1, the complete variable domain reads EAGVTQSPTHLIKTRGQQATLRCSPISGHTSVYWYQQALGLGLQFLLWYDEGEERNRGNFPPRFSGRQFPNYSSELNVNALELEDSALYLCASSLDEGGTEAFFGQGTRLTVV.

Of note for this clonotype: Being one base from a much bigger clone, this may be a read error. The V gene is TRBV4-1, the J gene TRBJ1-3; D remains unclear. Looked up from germline, CDR1 is MGHRA and CDR2 is YSYEKL. This CDR3 region has 15 residues. Trimming removed 4 bases at V and 2 bases at J, with 12 bases between. The CDR3 DNA reads as TGCGCCAGCAGCCGAGTGTTGGGGACTGGAAACACCATATATTTT. Residues: CASSRVLGTGNTIYF.

V usage is TRBV29-1 and J usage is TRBJ1-2; D gene ambiguous. V was cut by 2 bases and J by 8 bases, with 3 bases left in between. This CDR3 is 9 amino acids long. The germline V gene encodes CDR1 SQVTM and CDR2 ANQGSEA. In nucleotides, the CDR3 is TGCAGCGTTGAACAGGGCTACACCTTC. This translates into CSVEQGYTF.

The chain links TRBV2 to TRBJ2-3, with no clear D. Per the germline V gene, CDR1 is SNHLY and CDR2 is FYNNEI. The CDR3 extends over 12 amino acids. Trimming left V 5 bases short and J 4 bases short, with 7 bases between. The CDR3 sequence: CASSPTPDTQYF. The DNA of the CDR3 is TGTGCCAGCAGTCCGACACCAGATACGCAGTATTTT.

This chain uses TRBV10-3 with TRBJ2-3; TRBD2 aligns across 10 bases. This CDR3 has 15 amino acids. CDR1 is ENHRY and CDR2 is SYGVKD in the germline V gene. The V and J ends lost 7 bases and 7 bases, in that order; junction bases with no gene match: 11. The CDR3 region has the DNA TGTGCCATCATGTCTAGCGGGGGTGATATAAATACGCAGTATTTT. Translating it yields CAIMSSGGDINTQYF.